This TCR beta chain was recovered during a study of cytomegalovirus exposure and HLA in healthy donors. Study-wide context: When roughly 420 donors were genotyped, over 80% of them were found to fall in the Caucasian-associated ancestry cluster.

Primers: 60 Vbeta forward and 13 Jbeta reverse. Libraries were prepared by immunoSEQ multiplex PCR; TCRdb keeps only in-frame clonotypes and omits some of them. The data show about 140,000 clones, with around three quarters seen just once and approximately 0.97% held by the top ten. Germline CDR1 LGHNA, CDR2 YNFKEQ. This CDR3 spans 15 amino acids. Trimming took 4 bases from V and 3 from J, leaving 16 bases between them. Study-wide points: A few of the chains that were CMV-associated were confirmed in vitro to be specific for CMV antigens. In a later analysis, V- and J-gene trimming of beta chains associated with a DCLRE1C missense variant, replicated independently.

About this clone: The antigen is undetermined.

What was sequenced was PBMCs. The chain recombines TRBV4-2 with TRBJ2-7, with a tentative D call TRBD1 (6 bases). The sequence was collected from a man in his late teens or twenties in good health and CMV-seronegative. The CDR3 protein is CASSRTGSGNYEQYF. In nucleotides, the CDR3 is TGTGCCAGCAGCCGTACAGGGAGCGGTAACTACGAGCAGTACTTC.